This TCR beta chain was recorded in a study of CD8+CD57+ T cells in acquired aplastic anemia. Study context: Mean DNA quantity obtained from sorted CD4+ and CD8+ cells was 2.5 to 4 ug. Findings and caveats of the study: Controls and patients did not differ significantly in CD8+ Simpson's diversity. Sharing between patients and controls was observed for around 30 CD8+ CDR3 sequences.

J lost 3 bases, V lost 7 bases, and 8 bases had no gene match. Germline values: CDR1 LNHDA, CDR2 SQIVND (reference sequence). The CDR3 totals 15 residues. Researchers used genomic DNA as the template to profile TCR beta VDJ and CDR3. Via MiXCR, TCRdb re-called the reads, giving one row per CDR3 protein. The table lists about 270,000 distinct CDR3 sequences, 45% to 65% of them singletons, with under 8.5% in the top ten. On this clonotype itself: The antigen remains undetermined.

The chain recombines TRBV19 with TRBJ2-1; 8 bases agree with TRBD2. Sequenced input: sorted CD4+, CD8+, or CD8+CD57+ T cells (not recorded which) from PBMCs. This sequence was found in a human donor with severe aplastic anemia or a healthy control (not recorded which). The CDR3 bases are TGTGCCAGTACTGACGGGGGGGCGGGCTACAATGAGCAGTTCTTC. This gives the protein CASTDGGAGYNEQFF.